This T cell receptor (beta chain) was captured by sequencing in a study of cytomegalovirus exposure and HLA in healthy donors. In the study overall: Within the Caucasian-associated ancestry cluster were about 81% of the 398 genotyped donors. Whole-study results and caveats: Later analysis identified around 15,000 TCR beta sequences associated with HLA alleles, using a false discovery rate threshold of 0.05.

Comments on this clone: As yet, its antigen is unknown.

The CDR3 length is 20 residues. Per the germline V gene, CDR1 is MNHEY and CDR2 is SMNVEV (reference sequence). The ends lost 8 bases at V and 3 bases at J; junction bases unmatched: 24. Use of 60 Vbeta and 13 Jbeta primers characterized the PCR. The table came from immunoSEQ multiplex PCR; TCRdb's copy has only in-frame clones and leaves some out. The data show over 150,000 clones, roughly four fifths seen once. The chain recombines TRBV27 with TRBJ2-7; 11 nucleotides line up with TRBD2. The sample taken for sequencing was PBMCs. This sequence originates from a girl between 2 and 10 years old in good health and CMV-seropositive. The CDR3 DNA is TGTGCCAGCCGGCCCCTCCTAGCGGGAGGAAGAGTTATCATGGGCTACGAGCAGTACTTC. It is translated as CASRPLLAGGRVIMGYEQYF.